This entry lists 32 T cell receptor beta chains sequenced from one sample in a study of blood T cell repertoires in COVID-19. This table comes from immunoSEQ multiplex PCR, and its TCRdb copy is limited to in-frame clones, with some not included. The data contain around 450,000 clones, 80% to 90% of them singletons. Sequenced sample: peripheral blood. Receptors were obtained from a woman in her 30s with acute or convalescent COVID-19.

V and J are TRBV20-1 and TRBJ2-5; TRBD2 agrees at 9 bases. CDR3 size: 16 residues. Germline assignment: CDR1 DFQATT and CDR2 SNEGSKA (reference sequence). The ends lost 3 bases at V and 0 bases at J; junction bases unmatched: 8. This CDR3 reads CSASSGTSGYQETQYF. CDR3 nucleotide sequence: TGCAGTGCTAGTTCGGGAACTAGCGGGTACCAAGAGACCCAGTACTTC.

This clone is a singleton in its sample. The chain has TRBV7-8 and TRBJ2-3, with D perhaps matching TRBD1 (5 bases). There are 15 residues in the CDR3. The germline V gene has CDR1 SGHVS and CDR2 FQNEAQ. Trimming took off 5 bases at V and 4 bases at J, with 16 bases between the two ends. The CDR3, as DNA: TGTGCCAGCAGCGACCTTGACAGTAGGGCAGATACGCAGTATTTT. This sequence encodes CASSDLDSRADTQYF.

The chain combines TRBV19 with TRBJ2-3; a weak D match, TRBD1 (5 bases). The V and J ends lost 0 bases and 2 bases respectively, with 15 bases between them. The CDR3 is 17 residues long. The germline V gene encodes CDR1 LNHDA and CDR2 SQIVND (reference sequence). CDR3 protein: CASSIDTGPKNTDTQYF. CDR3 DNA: TGTGCCAGTAGTATAGATACAGGCCCTAAAAACACAGATACGCAGTATTTT.

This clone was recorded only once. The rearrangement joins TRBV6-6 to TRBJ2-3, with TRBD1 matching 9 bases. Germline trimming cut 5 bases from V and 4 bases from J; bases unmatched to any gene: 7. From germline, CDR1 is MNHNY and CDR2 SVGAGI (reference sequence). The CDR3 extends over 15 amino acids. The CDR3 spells CASSPRQGGADTQYF. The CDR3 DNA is TGTGCCAGCAGTCCCCGACAGGGGGGGGCAGATACGCAGTATTTT.

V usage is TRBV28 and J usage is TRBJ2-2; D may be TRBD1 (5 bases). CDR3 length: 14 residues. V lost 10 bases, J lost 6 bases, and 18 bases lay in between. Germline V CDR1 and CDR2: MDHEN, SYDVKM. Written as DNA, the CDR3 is TGTGCCACATACAGGTACTCGCGACCCGGGGAGCTGTTTTTT. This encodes CATYRYSRPGELFF. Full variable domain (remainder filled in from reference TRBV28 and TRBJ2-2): DVKVTQSSRYLVKRTGEKVFLECVQDMDHENMFWYRQDPGLGLRLIYFSYDVKMKEKGDIPEGYSVSREKKERFSLILESASTNQTSMYLCATYRYSRPGELFFGEGSRLTVL.

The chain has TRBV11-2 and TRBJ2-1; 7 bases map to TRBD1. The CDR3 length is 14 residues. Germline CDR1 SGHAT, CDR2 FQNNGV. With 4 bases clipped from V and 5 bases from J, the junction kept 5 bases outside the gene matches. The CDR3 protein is CASSSRTGHNEQFF. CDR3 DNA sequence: TGTGCCAGCAGCTCAAGGACAGGACACAATGAGCAGTTCTTC.

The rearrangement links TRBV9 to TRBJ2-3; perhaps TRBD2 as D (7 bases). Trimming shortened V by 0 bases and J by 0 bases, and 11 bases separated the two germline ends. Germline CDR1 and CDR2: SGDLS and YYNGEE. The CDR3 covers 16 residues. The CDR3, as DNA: TGTGCCAGCAGCGTAGCTCGGGGGGCCAGCACAGATACGCAGTATTTT. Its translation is CASSVARGASTDTQYF.

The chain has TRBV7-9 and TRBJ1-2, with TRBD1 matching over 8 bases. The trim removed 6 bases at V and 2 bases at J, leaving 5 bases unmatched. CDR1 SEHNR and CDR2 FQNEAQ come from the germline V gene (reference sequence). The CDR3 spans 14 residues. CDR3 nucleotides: TGTGCCAGCAGGAAGGGACAGGCAAACTATGGCTACACCTTC. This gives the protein CASRKGQANYGYTF.

CDR3 sequence (DNA): TGCGCCAGCAGCCCAGGACAGGGGGGCTCATCCTACGAGCAGTACTTC. Its translation: CASSPGQGGSSYEQYF. The chain recombines TRBV4-1 with TRBJ2-7; 10 bases map to TRBD1. V was pared by 4 bases and J by 1 base, with 7 bases of the junction left unmatched. This CDR3 comprises 16 residues. CDR1 MGHRA and CDR2 YSYEKL come from the germline V gene.

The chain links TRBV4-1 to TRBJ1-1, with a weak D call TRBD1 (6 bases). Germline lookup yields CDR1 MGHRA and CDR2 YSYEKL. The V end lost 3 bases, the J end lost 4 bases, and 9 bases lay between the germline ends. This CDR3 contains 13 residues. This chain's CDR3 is CASSHGTSTEAFF. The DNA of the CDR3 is TGCGCCAGCAGCCACGGGACATCCACTGAAGCTTTCTTT.

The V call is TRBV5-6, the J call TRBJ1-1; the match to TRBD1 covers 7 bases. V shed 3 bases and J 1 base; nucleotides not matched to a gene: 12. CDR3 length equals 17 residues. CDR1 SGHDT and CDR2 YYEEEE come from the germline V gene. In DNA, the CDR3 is TGTGCCAGCAGCTGGGGAGGACAGGCAGGTTGGAACACTGAAGCTTTCTTT. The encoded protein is CASSWGGQAGWNTEAFF.

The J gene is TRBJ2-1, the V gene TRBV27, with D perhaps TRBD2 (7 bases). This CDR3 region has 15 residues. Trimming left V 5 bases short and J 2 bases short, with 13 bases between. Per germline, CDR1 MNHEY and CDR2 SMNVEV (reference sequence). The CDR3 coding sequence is TGTGCCAGCAGTCATGGGGGGGCGGCCTACAATGAGCAGTTCTTC. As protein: CASSHGGAAYNEQFF.

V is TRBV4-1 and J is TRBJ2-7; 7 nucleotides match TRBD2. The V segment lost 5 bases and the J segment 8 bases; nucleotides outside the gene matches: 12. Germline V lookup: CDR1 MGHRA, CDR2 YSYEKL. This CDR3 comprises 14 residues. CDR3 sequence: CASSIGLGAFQQYF. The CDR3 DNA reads TGCGCCAGCAGCATAGGACTAGGGGCGTTTCAGCAGTACTTC.

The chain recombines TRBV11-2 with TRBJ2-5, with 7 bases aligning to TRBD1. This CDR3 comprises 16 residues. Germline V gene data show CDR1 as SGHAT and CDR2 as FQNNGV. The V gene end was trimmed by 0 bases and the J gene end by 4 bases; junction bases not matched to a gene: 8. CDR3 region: CASSLDIGDSRETQYF. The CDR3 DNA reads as TGTGCCAGCAGCTTAGATATTGGGGACAGCCGAGAGACCCAGTACTTC.

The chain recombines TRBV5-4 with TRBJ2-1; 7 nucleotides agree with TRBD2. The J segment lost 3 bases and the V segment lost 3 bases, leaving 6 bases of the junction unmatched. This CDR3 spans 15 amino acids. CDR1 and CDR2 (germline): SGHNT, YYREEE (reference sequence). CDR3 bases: TGTGCCAGCAGCTCACGGACTAGTTACTACAATGAGCAGTTCTTC. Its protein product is CASSSRTSYYNEQFF.

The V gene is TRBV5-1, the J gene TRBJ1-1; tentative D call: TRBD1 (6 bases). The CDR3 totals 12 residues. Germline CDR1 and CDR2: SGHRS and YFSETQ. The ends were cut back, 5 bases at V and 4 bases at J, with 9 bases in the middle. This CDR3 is CASSQGSTEAFF. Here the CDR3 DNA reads TGCGCCAGCAGTCAGGGGAGCACTGAAGCTTTCTTT.

The CDR3 loop reads CASSSDRQGGTIYF. CDR3 in DNA: TGTGCCAGCAGCTCAGACCGACAGGGAGGCACCATATATTTT. This sequence joins TRBV11-3 and TRBJ1-3, with 7 positions matching TRBD1. CDR1 is SGHNT and CDR2 is YENEEA in the germline V gene. V gave up 4 bases and J gave up 9 bases; unmatched junction bases: 9. The CDR3 covers 14 residues.

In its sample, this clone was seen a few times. CDR3 in DNA: TGTGCCAGCAACTCAGGGAACTATGGCTACACCTTC. This gives the protein CASNSGNYGYTF. The chain recombines TRBV5-6 with TRBJ1-2; perhaps TRBD1 as D (5 bases). In germline, CDR1 is SGHDT, CDR2 YYEEEE. Trimming removed 6 bases from V and 2 bases from J, with 8 bases in between. The CDR3 is 12 residues long.

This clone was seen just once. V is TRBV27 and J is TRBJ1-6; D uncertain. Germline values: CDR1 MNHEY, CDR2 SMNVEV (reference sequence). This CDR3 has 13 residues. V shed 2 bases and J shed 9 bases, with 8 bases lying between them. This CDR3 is CASSLTGGSPLHF. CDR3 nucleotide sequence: TGTGCCAGCAGTTTAACGGGAGGTTCACCCCTCCACTTT.

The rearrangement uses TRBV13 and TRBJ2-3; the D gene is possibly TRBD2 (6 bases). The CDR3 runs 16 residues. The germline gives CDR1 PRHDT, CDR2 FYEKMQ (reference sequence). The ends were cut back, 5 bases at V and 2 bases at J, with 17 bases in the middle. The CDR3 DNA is TGTGCCAGCAGCCCGTACCCGGAGGGGACCACAGATACGCAGTATTTT. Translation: CASSPYPEGTTDTQYF.

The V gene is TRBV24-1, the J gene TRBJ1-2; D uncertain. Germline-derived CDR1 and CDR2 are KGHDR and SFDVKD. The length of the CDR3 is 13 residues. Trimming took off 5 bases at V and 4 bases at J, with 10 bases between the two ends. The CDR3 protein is CATSGGGIYGYTF. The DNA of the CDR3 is TGTGCCACCAGTGGAGGAGGGATCTATGGCTACACCTTC.

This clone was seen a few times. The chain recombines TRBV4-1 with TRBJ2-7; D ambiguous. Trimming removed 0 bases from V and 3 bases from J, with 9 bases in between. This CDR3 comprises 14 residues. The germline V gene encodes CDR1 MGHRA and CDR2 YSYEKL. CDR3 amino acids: CASSQDRSDYEQYF. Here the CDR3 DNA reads TGCGCCAGCAGCCAAGATAGGAGTGACTACGAGCAGTACTTC.

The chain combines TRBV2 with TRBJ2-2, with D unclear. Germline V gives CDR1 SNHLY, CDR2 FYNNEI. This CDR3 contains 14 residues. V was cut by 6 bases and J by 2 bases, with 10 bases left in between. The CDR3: CASRARLNTGELFF. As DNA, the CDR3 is TGTGCCAGCAGAGCTAGACTTAACACCGGGGAGCTGTTTTTT.

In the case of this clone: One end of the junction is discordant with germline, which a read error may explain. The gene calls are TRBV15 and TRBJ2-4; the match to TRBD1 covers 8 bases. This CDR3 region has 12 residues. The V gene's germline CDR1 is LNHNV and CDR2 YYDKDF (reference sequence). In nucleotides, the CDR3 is TGTGCCACCAGCAGAGATGGGGGACAGGTTATTTTC. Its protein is CATSRDGGQVIF.

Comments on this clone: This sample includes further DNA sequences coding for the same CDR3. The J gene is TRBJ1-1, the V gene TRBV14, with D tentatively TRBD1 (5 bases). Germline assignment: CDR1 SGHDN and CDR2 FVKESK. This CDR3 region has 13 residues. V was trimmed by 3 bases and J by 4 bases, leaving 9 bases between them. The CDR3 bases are TGTGCCAGCAGCCAGCAGGGCGGCACTGAAGCTTTCTTT. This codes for CASSQQGGTEAFF.

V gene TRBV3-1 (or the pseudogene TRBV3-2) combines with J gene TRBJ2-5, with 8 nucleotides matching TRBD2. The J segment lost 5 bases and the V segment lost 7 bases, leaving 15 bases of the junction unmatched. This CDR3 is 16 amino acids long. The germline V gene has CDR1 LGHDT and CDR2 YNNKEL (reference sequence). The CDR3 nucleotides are TGTGCCAGCACCCTGCTTGGGGCGGGGGGAACGGAGACCCAGTACTTC. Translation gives CASTLLGAGGTETQYF.

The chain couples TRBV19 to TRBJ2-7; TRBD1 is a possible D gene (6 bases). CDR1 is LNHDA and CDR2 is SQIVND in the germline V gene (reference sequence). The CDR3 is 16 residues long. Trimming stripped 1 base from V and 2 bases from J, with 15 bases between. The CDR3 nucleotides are TGTGCCAGTAGTATAGTCCTTACAGGGCAGACCTACGAGCAGTACTTC. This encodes CASSIVLTGQTYEQYF.

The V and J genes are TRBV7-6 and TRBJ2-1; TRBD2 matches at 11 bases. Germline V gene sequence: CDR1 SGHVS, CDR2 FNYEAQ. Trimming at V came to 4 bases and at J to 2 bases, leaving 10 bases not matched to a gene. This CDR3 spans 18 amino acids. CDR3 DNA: TGTGCCAGCAGCTCCACAACCAGTAGCGGGGGGGCCTACAATGAGCAGTTCTTC. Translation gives CASSSTTSSGGAYNEQFF.

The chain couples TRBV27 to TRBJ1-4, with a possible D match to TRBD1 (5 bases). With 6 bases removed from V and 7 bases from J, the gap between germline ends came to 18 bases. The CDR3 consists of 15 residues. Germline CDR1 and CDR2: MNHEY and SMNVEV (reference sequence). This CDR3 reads CASSPWGEGGEKLFF. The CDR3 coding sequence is TGTGCCAGCAGCCCATGGGGGGAGGGAGGTGAAAAACTGTTTTTT.

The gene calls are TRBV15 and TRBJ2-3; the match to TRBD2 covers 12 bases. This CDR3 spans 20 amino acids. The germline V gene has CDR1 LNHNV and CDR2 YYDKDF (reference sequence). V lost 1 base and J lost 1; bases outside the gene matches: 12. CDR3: CATSRGIGTSGRGGTDTQYF. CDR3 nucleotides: TGTGCCACCAGCAGAGGAATCGGGACTAGCGGGCGGGGTGGCACAGATACGCAGTATTTT.

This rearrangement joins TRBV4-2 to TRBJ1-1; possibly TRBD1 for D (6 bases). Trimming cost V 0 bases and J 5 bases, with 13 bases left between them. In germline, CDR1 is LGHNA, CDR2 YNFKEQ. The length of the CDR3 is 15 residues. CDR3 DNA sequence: TGTGCCAGCAGCCAAGAACGACAGGTGGGGACTGAAGCTTTCTTT. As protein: CASSQERQVGTEAFF.

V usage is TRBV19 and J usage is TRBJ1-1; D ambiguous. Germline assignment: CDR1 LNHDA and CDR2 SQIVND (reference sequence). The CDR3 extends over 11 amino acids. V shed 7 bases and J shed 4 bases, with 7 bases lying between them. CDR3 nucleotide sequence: TGTGCCAGTACGCTATTCACTGAAGCTTTCTTT. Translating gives CASTLFTEAFF.